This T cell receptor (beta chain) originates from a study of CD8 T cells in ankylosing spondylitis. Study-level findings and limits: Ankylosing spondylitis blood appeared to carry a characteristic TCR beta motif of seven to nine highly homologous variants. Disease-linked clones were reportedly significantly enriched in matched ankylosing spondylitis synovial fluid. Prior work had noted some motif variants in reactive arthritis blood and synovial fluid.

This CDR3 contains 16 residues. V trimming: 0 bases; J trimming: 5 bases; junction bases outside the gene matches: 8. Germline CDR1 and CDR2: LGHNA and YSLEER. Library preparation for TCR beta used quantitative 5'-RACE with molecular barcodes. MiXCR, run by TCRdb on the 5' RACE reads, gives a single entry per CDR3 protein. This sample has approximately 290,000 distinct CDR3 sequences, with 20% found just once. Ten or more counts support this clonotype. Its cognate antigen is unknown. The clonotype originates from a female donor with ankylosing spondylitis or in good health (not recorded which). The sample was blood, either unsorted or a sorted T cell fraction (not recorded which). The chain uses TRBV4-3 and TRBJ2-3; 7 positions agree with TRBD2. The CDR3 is CASSQDTSGTVDTQYF. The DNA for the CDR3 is TGCGCCAGCAGCCAAGATACCAGCGGGACTGTAGATACGCAGTATTTT.